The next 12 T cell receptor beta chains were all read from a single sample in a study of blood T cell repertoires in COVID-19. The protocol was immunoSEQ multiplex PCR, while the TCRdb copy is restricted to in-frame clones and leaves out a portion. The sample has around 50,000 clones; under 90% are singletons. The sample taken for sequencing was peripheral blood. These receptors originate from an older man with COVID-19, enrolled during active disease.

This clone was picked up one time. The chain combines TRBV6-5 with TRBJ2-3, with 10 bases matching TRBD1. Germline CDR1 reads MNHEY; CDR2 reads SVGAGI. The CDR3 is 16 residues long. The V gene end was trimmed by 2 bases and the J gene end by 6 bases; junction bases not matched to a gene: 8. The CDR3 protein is CASSYTDRGSSDTQYF. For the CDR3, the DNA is TGTGCCAGCAGTTACACGGACAGGGGGTCGTCGGATACGCAGTATTTT.

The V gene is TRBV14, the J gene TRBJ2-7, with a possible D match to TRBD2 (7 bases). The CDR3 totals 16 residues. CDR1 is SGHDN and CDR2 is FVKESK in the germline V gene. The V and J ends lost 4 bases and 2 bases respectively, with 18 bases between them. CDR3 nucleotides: TGTGCCAGCAGCCTCCTGAAGGGGGGGCCGGCCTACGAGCAGTACGTC. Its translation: CASSLLKGGPAYEQYV.

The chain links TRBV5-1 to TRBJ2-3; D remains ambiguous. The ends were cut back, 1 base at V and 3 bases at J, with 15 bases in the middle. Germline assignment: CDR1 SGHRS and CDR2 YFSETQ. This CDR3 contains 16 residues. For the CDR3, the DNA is TGCGCCAGCAGCTTGTTAGGAGTTGGTCAAACAGATACGCAGTATTTT. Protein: CASSLLGVGQTDTQYF.

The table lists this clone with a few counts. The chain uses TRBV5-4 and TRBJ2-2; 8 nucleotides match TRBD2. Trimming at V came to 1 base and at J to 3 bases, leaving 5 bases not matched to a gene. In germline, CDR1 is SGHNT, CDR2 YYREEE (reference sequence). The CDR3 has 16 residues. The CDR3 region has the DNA TGTGCCAGCAGCTTGAAGGTTAGCGGGGACACCGGGGAGCTGTTTTTT. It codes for CASSLKVSGDTGELFF. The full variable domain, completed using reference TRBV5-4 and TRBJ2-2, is ETGVTQSPTHLIKTRGQQVTLRCSSQSGHNTVSWYQQALGQGPQFIFQYYREEENGRGNFPPRFSGLQFPNYSSELNVNALELDDSALYLCASSLKVSGDTGELFFGEGSRLTVL.

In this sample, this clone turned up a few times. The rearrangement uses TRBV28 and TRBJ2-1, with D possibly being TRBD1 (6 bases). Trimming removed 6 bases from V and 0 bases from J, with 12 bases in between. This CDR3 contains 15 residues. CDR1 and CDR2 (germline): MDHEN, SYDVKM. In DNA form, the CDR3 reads TGTGCCAGCAGCCCAATACAGGGCTCCTACAATGAGCAGTTCTTC. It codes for CASSPIQGSYNEQFF.

In DNA, the CDR3 is TGTGCCAGCAGTTACACCGGGACAGTTAATGAAAAACTGTTTTTT. Amino acids: CASSYTGTVNEKLFF. The V call is TRBV6-5, the J call TRBJ1-4, with 7 bases fitting TRBD1. Germline CDR1 is MNHEY and CDR2 is SVGAGI. V shed 2 bases, J shed 4 bases, and the junction held 4 bases outside the gene matches. This CDR3 is built from 15 residues.

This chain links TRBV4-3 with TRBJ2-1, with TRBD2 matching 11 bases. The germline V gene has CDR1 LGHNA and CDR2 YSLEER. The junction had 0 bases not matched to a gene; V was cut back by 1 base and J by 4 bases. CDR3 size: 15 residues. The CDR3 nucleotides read TGCGCCAGCAGCCAAGCTAGCGGGAGGTACAATGAGCAGTTCTTC. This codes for CASSQASGRYNEQFF.

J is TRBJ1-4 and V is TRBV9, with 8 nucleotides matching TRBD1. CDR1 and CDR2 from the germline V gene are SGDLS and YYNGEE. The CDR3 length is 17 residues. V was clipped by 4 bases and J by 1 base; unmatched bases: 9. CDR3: CASSSRTGSRTNEKLFF. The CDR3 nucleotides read TGTGCCAGCAGCTCTAGGACAGGGAGTCGAACTAATGAAAAACTGTTTTTT.

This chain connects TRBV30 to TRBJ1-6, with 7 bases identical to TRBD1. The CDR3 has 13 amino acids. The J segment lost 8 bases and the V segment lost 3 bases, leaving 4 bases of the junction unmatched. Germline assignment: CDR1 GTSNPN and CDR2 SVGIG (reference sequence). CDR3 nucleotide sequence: TGTGCCTGGAGAGGACAGGACGATTCACCCCTCCACTTT. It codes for CAWRGQDDSPLHF.

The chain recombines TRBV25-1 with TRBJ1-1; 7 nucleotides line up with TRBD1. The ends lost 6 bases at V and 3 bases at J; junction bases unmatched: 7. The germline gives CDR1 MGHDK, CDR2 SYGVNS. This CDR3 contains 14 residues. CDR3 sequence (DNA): TGTGCCAGCAGCCAAGGGGGCTTGGACACTGAAGCTTTCTTT. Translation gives CASSQGGLDTEAFF.

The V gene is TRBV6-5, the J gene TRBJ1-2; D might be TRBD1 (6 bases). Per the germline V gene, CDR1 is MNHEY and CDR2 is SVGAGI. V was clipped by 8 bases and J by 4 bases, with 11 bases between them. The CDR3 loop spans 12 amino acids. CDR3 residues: CASHRETYGYTF. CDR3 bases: TGTGCCAGCCACAGGGAAACCTATGGCTACACCTTC.

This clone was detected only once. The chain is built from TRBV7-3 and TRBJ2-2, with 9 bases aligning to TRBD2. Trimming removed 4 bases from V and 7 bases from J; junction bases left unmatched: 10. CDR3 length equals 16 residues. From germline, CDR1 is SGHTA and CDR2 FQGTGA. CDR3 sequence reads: CASSSRRGGESGELFF. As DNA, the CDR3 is TGTGCCAGCAGCTCGCGGCGGGGGGGCGAGAGCGGGGAGCTGTTTTTT.